One and the same sample provided the 26 T cell receptor beta chains below, sequenced in a study of blood T cell repertoires in COVID-19. Only in-frame clones appear in the TCRdb table, and some are missing; sequencing was by immunoSEQ multiplex PCR. The table lists about 12,000 clones, about three quarters of them singletons, with about 9.4% in the top ten. The sequencing sample was made of peripheral blood. The source is a man in his fifties or sixties with COVID-19, enrolled during active disease.

V and J are TRBV28 and TRBJ2-1; a weak D match, TRBD2 (5 bases). The CDR3 is 16 amino acids. The germline CDR1 and CDR2 sequences are MDHEN and SYDVKM. The germline V and J ends were trimmed by 2 bases and 2 bases, with 13 bases remaining between them. The CDR3 loop is CASSLRVSVTYNEQFF. CDR3 in DNA: TGTGCCAGCAGTTTAAGGGTTAGCGTAACCTACAATGAGCAGTTCTTC.

This rearrangement joins TRBV7-2 to TRBJ1-2; TRBD1 matches 7 bases. This CDR3 spans 14 amino acids. After removal of 5 bases from V and 5 bases from J, the junction contained 8 bases not matched to a gene. CDR1 SGHTA and CDR2 FQGNSA come from the germline V gene. The DNA for the CDR3 is TGTGCCAGCAGCCTAGGGGACAGTTTTTATGGCTACACCTTC. Its translation: CASSLGDSFYGYTF. Combining the CDR3 with reference TRBV7-2 and TRBJ1-2 gives the whole variable domain GAGVSQSPSNKVTEKGKDVELRCDPISGHTALYWYRQSLGQGLEFLIYFQGNSAPDKSGLPSDRFSAERTGGSVSTLTIQRTQQEDSAVYLCASSLGDSFYGYTFGSGTRLTVV.

The chain joins TRBV21-1 to TRBJ1-6. TRBV21-1 is shown as a pseudogene. The CDR3 contains 16 residues. The CDR3 region has the DNA TGTGCCAGCAGCCGGCAAGGGATCGGGGGGAGTTCACCCCTCCACTTT. Its translation: CASSRQGIGGSSPLHF.

This chain joins TRBV7-2 and TRBJ1-4; no firm D call. V lost 10 bases, J lost 7 bases, and 10 bases lay in between. CDR3 length equals 11 residues. The germline gives CDR1 SGHTA, CDR2 FQGNSA. The chain's CDR3 is CATSPGEKLFF. In DNA form, the CDR3 reads TGTGCCACCTCCCCCGGTGAAAAACTGTTTTTT.

The chain couples TRBV11-2 to TRBJ2-1; 11 bases map to TRBD2. There are 16 residues in the CDR3. Germline CDR1 and CDR2: SGHAT and FQNNGV. V lost 5 bases to trimming and J lost 0 bases; unmatched junction nucleotides: 3. CDR3 amino acids: CASSRGTSGSYNEQFF. CDR3 coding DNA: TGTGCCAGCAGCCGAGGGACTAGCGGCTCCTACAATGAGCAGTTCTTC. Full variable domain (outside the CDR3, taken from reference TRBV11-2 and TRBJ2-1): EAGVAQSPRYKIIEKRQSVAFWCNPISGHATLYWYQQILGQGPKLLIQFQNNGVVDDSQLPKDRFSAERLKGVDSTLKIQPAKLEDSAVYLCASSRGTSGSYNEQFFGPGTRLTVL.

The rearrangement uses TRBV7-2 and TRBJ2-1; 15 bases are a match to TRBD2. The CDR3 is 18 residues long. V lost 5 bases to trimming and J lost 8 bases; unmatched junction nucleotides: 13. Germline V gene sequence: CDR1 SGHTA, CDR2 FQGNSA. CDR3 amino acids: CASSIRPPGLAGGDEQFF. In DNA, the CDR3 is TGTGCCAGCAGCATACGACCCCCGGGACTAGCGGGAGGTGATGAGCAGTTCTTC.

The chain links TRBV3-1 (or the pseudogene TRBV3-2) to TRBJ2-4; D is uncertain. CDR1 is LGHDT and CDR2 is YNNKEL in the germline V gene (reference sequence). V lost 5 bases and J 4 bases, leaving 21 bases between the germline ends. The CDR3 totals 17 residues. The CDR3 DNA is TGTGCCAGCAGCATGAGTATCCCATTGCAAAGAAAAAACATTCAGTACTTC. It is translated as CASSMSIPLQRKNIQYF.

J is TRBJ2-2 and V is TRBV28, with 10 bases lining up with TRBD1. This CDR3 contains 16 residues. The germline CDR1 and CDR2 sequences are MDHEN and SYDVKM. V lost 2 bases and J lost 10; bases outside the gene matches: 10. The CDR3 bases are TGTGCCAGCAGTTTAGCAGGACAGGGGGGGGTTGAGGAGCTGTTTTTT. Protein product: CASSLAGQGGVEELFF.

This rearrangement joins TRBV7-8 to TRBJ2-7; 10 bases are a match to TRBD1. This CDR3 spans 16 amino acids. Germline V lookup: CDR1 SGHVS, CDR2 FQNEAQ. The junction had 11 bases not matched to a gene; V was cut back by 5 bases and J by 4 bases. In DNA, the CDR3 is TGTGCCAGCAGCGCCTCCGGGACAGGGGTAGGTTACGAGCAGTACTTC. This gives the protein CASSASGTGVGYEQYF.

The rearrangement uses TRBV4-2 and TRBJ1-5; D ambiguous. Germline V gives CDR1 LGHNA, CDR2 YNFKEQ. This CDR3 region has 17 residues. Trimming pared 1 base from V and 2 bases from J, leaving 15 bases between. CDR3 sequence (DNA): TGTGCCAGCAGCCAAGCGGTTAATGCGAGGGGCAATCAGCCCCAGCATTTT. Translating it yields CASSQAVNARGNQPQHF.

The chain links TRBV5-4 to TRBJ2-7, with a possible D match to TRBD2 (5 bases). The CDR3 extends over 15 amino acids. Between the trimmed V and J ends, which lost 4 bases and 4 bases, there was a span of 18 bases. Germline V gene lookup returns CDR1 SGHNT and CDR2 YYREEE (reference sequence). CDR3 residues: CASSGGPRREYEQYF. CDR3 nucleotides: TGTGCCAGCAGCGGCGGACCCAGAAGGGAGTACGAGCAGTACTTC.

V gene TRBV30 combines with J gene TRBJ1-6; the match to TRBD1 covers 8 bases. This CDR3 spans 15 amino acids. Germline values: CDR1 GTSNPN, CDR2 SVGIG (reference sequence). The V segment lost 4 bases and the J segment 7 bases; nucleotides outside the gene matches: 9. The CDR3 region is CAWTTGGLGNSPLHF. DNA of the CDR3: TGTGCCTGGACTACAGGGGGTTTAGGGAATTCACCCCTCCACTTT.

This chain joins TRBV4-1 and TRBJ2-5; 8 nucleotides align to TRBD1. Germline lookup yields CDR1 MGHRA and CDR2 YSYEKL. The CDR3 has 15 residues. Trimming removed 2 bases from V and 1 base from J; junction bases left unmatched: 3. The CDR3 DNA reads TGCGCCAGCAGCCAAAAGACAGGGGCCCAAGAGACCCAGTACTTC. The encoded protein is CASSQKTGAQETQYF.

The chain is built from TRBV25-1 and TRBJ2-2, with TRBD1 matching over 9 bases. The V gene end was trimmed by 7 bases and the J gene end by 7 bases; junction bases not matched to a gene: 10. The CDR3 is made up of 15 amino acids. The V gene's germline CDR1 is MGHDK and CDR2 SYGVNS. The CDR3 loop is CASIGGTGISGELFF. Written as DNA, the CDR3 is TGTGCCAGCATCGGTGGGACAGGGATAAGCGGGGAGCTGTTTTTT. The full variable domain, rest sourced from reference TRBV25-1 and TRBJ2-2, is EADIYQTPRYLVIGTGKKITLECSQTMGHDKMYWYQQDPGMELHLIHYSYGVNSTEKGDLSSESTVSRIRTEHFPLTLESARPSHTSQYLCASIGGTGISGELFFGEGSRLTVL.

The V call is TRBV6-5, the J call TRBJ1-6; the match to TRBD1 covers 7 bases. After removal of 6 bases from V and 6 bases from J, the junction contained 5 bases not matched to a gene. Germline V gene lookup returns CDR1 MNHEY and CDR2 SVGAGI. The CDR3 runs 14 residues. Here the CDR3 reads CASSGGTANSPLHF. In nucleotides, the CDR3 is TGTGCCAGCAGCGGAGGGACAGCTAATTCACCCCTCCACTTT.

This clone was seen a handful of times. This chain's CDR3 is CASSQGRGYGYTF. CDR3 DNA: TGTGCCAGCAGCCAAGGTAGAGGTTATGGCTACACCTTC. The J gene is TRBJ1-2, the V gene TRBV16; D call uncertain. The CDR3 sequence is 13 residues long. Trimming shortened V by 2 bases and J by 5 bases, and 9 bases separated the two germline ends. Looked up from germline, CDR1 is KGHSY and CDR2 is FQNENV.

This rearrangement joins TRBV7-9 to TRBJ2-1; D perhaps matches TRBD1 (6 bases). Germline V gives CDR1 SEHNR, CDR2 FQNEAQ (reference sequence). The CDR3 is 13 amino acids. Trimming left V 8 bases short and J 2 bases short, with 10 bases between. The CDR3 region has the DNA TGTGCCAGCCACAGGGCAACCTACAATGAGCAGTTCTTC. This encodes CASHRATYNEQFF.

V usage is TRBV2 and J usage is TRBJ2-5, with D maybe TRBD1 (5 bases). Per the germline V gene, CDR1 is SNHLY and CDR2 is FYNNEI. The V gene lost 3 bases and the J gene lost 0 bases, with 8 bases spanning the gap. The CDR3 has 14 amino acids. The CDR3 DNA reads TGTGCCAGCAGTGAGGGGCAGTACCAAGAGACCCAGTACTTC. It encodes CASSEGQYQETQYF. Using reference TRBV2 and TRBJ2-5 for the parts outside the CDR3, the full variable domain is EPEVTQTPSHQVTQMGQEVILRCVPISNHLYFYWYRQILGQKVEFLVSFYNNEISEKSEIFDDQFSVERPDGSNFTLKIRSTKLEDSAMYFCASSEGQYQETQYFGPGTRLLVL.

This clone appeared a single time. This chain links TRBV6-5 with TRBJ2-1, with 8 bases identical to TRBD1. V was clipped by 6 bases and J by 4 bases; unmatched bases: 8. CDR1 is MNHEY and CDR2 is SVGAGI in the germline V gene. CDR3 size: 15 residues. The CDR3 protein is CASSPTGELYNEQFF. The CDR3 DNA reads as TGTGCCAGCAGCCCGACAGGGGAATTATACAATGAGCAGTTCTTC.

The DNA for the CDR3 is TGTGCCAGCAGCCAGGGCGGATCCTACGAGCAGTACTTC. It translates to CASSQGGSYEQYF. The rearrangement joins TRBV7-2 to TRBJ2-7; tentatively, D is TRBD1 (5 bases). Looked up from germline, CDR1 is SGHTA and CDR2 is FQGNSA. This CDR3 has 13 residues. V dropped 5 bases and J dropped 1 base, with 9 bases sitting between them.

CDR3 nucleotide sequence: TGTGCCAGCAGCTTAAGGGGACAGGCCGTGAACACTGAAGCTTTCTTT. Amino acid sequence: CASSLRGQAVNTEAFF. The chain has TRBV7-2 and TRBJ1-1; 8 bases fit TRBD1. Trimming at V came to 2 bases and at J to 0 bases, leaving 5 bases not matched to a gene. Germline CDR1 and CDR2: SGHTA and FQGNSA. The CDR3 runs to 16 residues.

The rearrangement joins TRBV4-1 to TRBJ2-1; 8 positions agree with TRBD2. The CDR3 is 15 residues long. With 6 bases clipped from V and 0 bases from J, the junction kept 4 bases outside the gene matches. Germline V gene data show CDR1 as MGHRA and CDR2 as YSYEKL. DNA for the CDR3: TGCGCCAGCAGAATTACTAGCGGCTCCTACAATGAGCAGTTCTTC. It translates to CASRITSGSYNEQFF.

The chain links TRBV5-4 to TRBJ1-6; no definite D call. Between the trimmed V and J ends, which lost 3 bases and 3 bases, there was a span of 7 bases. Per germline, CDR1 SGHNT and CDR2 YYREEE (reference sequence). The CDR3 runs 14 residues. The chain's CDR3 is CASSSESYNSPLHF. Here the CDR3 DNA reads TGTGCCAGCAGCTCGGAGAGCTATAATTCACCCCTCCACTTT.

This chain uses TRBV27 with TRBJ2-3, with D perhaps TRBD1 (5 bases). V was trimmed by 1 base and J by 1 base, leaving 18 bases between them. The CDR3 runs to 18 residues. Germline CDR1 is MNHEY and CDR2 is SMNVEV (reference sequence). CDR3 amino acids: CASSLFREPLWGTDTQYF. CDR3 DNA: TGTGCCAGCAGTTTATTCAGGGAACCCCTATGGGGCACAGATACGCAGTATTTT.

The genes are TRBV4-1 and TRBJ2-5; TRBD1 matches at 7 bases. The trim removed 1 base at V and 4 bases at J, leaving 6 bases unmatched. Germline V lookup: CDR1 MGHRA, CDR2 YSYEKL. This CDR3 has 15 amino acids. This chain's CDR3 is CASSQGQGMGETQYF. The CDR3 region has the DNA TGCGCCAGCAGCCAAGGACAGGGAATGGGAGAGACCCAGTACTTC.

This clone was counted between two and nine times. The chain joins TRBV2 to TRBJ2-2, with 9 nucleotides matching TRBD1. Germline V CDR1 and CDR2: SNHLY, FYNNEI. The length of the CDR3 is 16 residues. Trimming at V came to 4 bases and at J to 3 bases, leaving 6 bases not matched to a gene. CDR3 DNA: TGTGCCAGCAGTGGGCCACAGGGGGCGCACACCGGGGAGCTGTTTTTT. The encoded protein is CASSGPQGAHTGELFF.